The 19 T cell receptor beta chains given below trace back to one sample, sequenced in a study of CD8 T cells in Susac syndrome. A quantity of roughly 0.5 to 1 ug RNA underwent reverse transcription using random hexamers. TCRdb redid the calling of the immunoSEQ multiplex PCR reads with MiXCR, one entry per CDR3 protein. This table holds just over 300,000 distinct CDR3 sequences, 90% to 95% found once. The specimen was CD4+ T cells from PBMCs. These receptors came from a human donor with multiple sclerosis.

The J gene is TRBJ2-5, the V gene TRBV18, with D hard to call. There are 14 residues in the CDR3. V was shortened by 4 bases and J by 2 bases, with 11 bases between the two germline ends. CDR1 is KGHSH, CDR2 LQKENI, per germline. Here the CDR3 DNA reads TGTGCCAGCTCACGGCTTTGGAAGCAAGAGACCCAGTACTTC. Its translation is CASSRLWKQETQYF.

The J gene is TRBJ1-2, the V gene TRBV29-1, with a weak D call TRBD1 (5 bases). This CDR3 has 15 amino acids. Germline V CDR1 and CDR2: SQVTM, ANQGSEA. V lost 5 bases, J lost 7 bases, and 23 bases lay in between. CDR3 in amino acids: CSVISMIGTAVGYTF. In DNA, the CDR3 is TGCAGCGTTATATCAATGATTGGGACGGCGGTTGGCTACACCTTC.

This clonotype was observed a single time. The rearrangement joins TRBV12-3 or TRBV12-4 to TRBJ1-6; D unresolved. The V and J ends lost 5 bases and 7 bases respectively, with 15 bases between them. CDR3 length: 15 residues. The CDR3 here is CASSPARAPNSPLHF. The CDR3, as DNA: TGTGCCAGCAGTCCCGCCCGGGCCCCGAATTCACCCCTCCACTTT.

The V and J genes are TRBV27 and TRBJ1-2, with 10 bases matching TRBD1. V was pared by 4 bases and J by 4 bases, with 6 bases of the junction left unmatched. From germline, CDR1 is MNHEY and CDR2 SMNVEV (reference sequence). This CDR3 is 15 amino acids long. The CDR3 spells CASSSPGTGVYGYTF. In nucleotides, the CDR3 is TGTGCCAGCAGTTCTCCCGGGACAGGGGTCTATGGCTACACCTTC.

The rearrangement joins TRBV6-6 to TRBJ2-1, with D perhaps TRBD1 or TRBD2 (5 bases each). Germline CDR1 and CDR2: MNHNY and SVGAGI (reference sequence). The CDR3 sequence is 12 residues long. The V end was cut by 6 bases, the J end by 9 bases, with 12 bases between. The DNA of the CDR3 is TGTGCCAGCAGGGGACCTGTTCCTGAGCAGTTCTTC. This translates into CASRGPVPEQFF.

This sequence joins TRBV20-1 and TRBJ2-3; maybe TRBD1 (6 bases). The germline gives CDR1 DFQATT, CDR2 SNEGSKA (reference sequence). The CDR3 runs to 12 residues. Trimming took 6 bases from V and 3 from J, leaving 10 bases between them. As DNA, the CDR3 is TGCAGTGCCACCGACAGGACAGATACGCAGTATTTT. Encoded protein: CSATDRTDTQYF.

The chain employs TRBV18 and TRBJ1-1, with 11 nucleotides matching TRBD1. Germline V gene sequence: CDR1 KGHSH, CDR2 LQKENI. This CDR3 contains 13 residues. After removal of 3 bases from V and 10 bases from J, the junction contained 4 bases not matched to a gene. The CDR3 region has the DNA TGTGCCAGCTCACCCGGACAGGGGGCTATAGCTTTCTTT. Encoded protein: CASSPGQGAIAFF.

The chain joins TRBV4-3 to TRBJ2-1; 8 nucleotides line up with TRBD2. Germline V gene lookup returns CDR1 LGHNA and CDR2 YSLEER. The trim removed 11 bases at V and 7 bases at J, leaving 4 bases unmatched. This CDR3 has 11 residues. The CDR3 region is CARRGGNEQFF. CDR3 sequence (DNA): TGCGCCCGCCGGGGGGGGAATGAGCAGTTCTTC.

This chain joins TRBV18 and TRBJ2-1, with 7 bases matching TRBD2. The CDR3 is 15 residues long. Trimming at V came to 2 bases and at J to 2 bases, leaving 3 bases not matched to a gene. CDR1 is KGHSH and CDR2 is LQKENI in the germline V gene. CDR3 DNA sequence: TGTGCCAGCTCACCAGGCAGCGGGACCTACAATGAGCAGTTCTTC. Amino acids: CASSPGSGTYNEQFF.

The count of this clonotype is one. The chain couples TRBV29-1 to TRBJ2-7; TRBD1 aligns across 8 bases. With 6 bases clipped from V and 1 base from J, the junction kept 8 bases outside the gene matches. This CDR3 is 14 amino acids long. Germline V gene data show CDR1 as SQVTM and CDR2 as ANQGSEA. This CDR3 reads CSVEDRAHSYEQYF. Written as DNA, the CDR3 is TGCAGCGTGGAGGACAGGGCCCATTCCTACGAGCAGTACTTC.

The V gene is TRBV30, the J gene TRBJ1-2; TRBD1 agrees at 9 bases. CDR3 length: 15 residues. CDR1 is GTSNPN and CDR2 is SVGIG in the germline V gene (reference sequence). V lost 1 base, J lost 4 bases, and 7 bases stayed unmatched. In nucleotides, the CDR3 is TGTGCCTGGAGTGCCTGGACAGGGGTAATCTATGGCTACACCTTC. This gives the protein CAWSAWTGVIYGYTF.

V and J are TRBV18 and TRBJ2-1; 13 nucleotides line up with TRBD2. The ends lost 3 bases at V and 8 bases at J; junction bases unmatched: 4. Germline CDR1 KGHSH, CDR2 LQKENI. CDR3 length: 15 amino acids. The CDR3 region has the DNA TGTGCCAGCTCACCGGGGACTAGCGGGATGGATGAGCAGTTCTTC. It codes for CASSPGTSGMDEQFF.

The V and J genes are TRBV18 and TRBJ1-2, with D maybe TRBD1 (5 bases). Germline loops: CDR1 KGHSH, CDR2 LQKENI. The CDR3 is 14 amino acids. V was clipped by 0 bases and J by 1 base, with 6 bases between them. CDR3 DNA: TGTGCCAGCTCACCACCGACAGTTAACTATGGCTACACCTTC. It translates to CASSPPTVNYGYTF.

This sequence joins TRBV2 and TRBJ2-3; TRBD2 matches 10 bases. The germline CDR1 and CDR2 sequences are SNHLY and FYNNEI. This CDR3 contains 16 residues. V gave up 6 bases and J gave up 3 bases; unmatched junction bases: 9. CDR3 DNA sequence: TGTGCCAGCAGGGAACTAGCGGGGTCCTTTACAGATACGCAGTATTTT. Protein: CASRELAGSFTDTQYF.

The chain couples TRBV20-1 to TRBJ1-3, with D uncertain. Trimming cost V 6 bases and J 1 base, with 10 bases left between them. CDR3 length: 13 amino acids. Germline CDR1 is DFQATT and CDR2 is SNEGSKA (reference sequence). CDR3 protein: CSAPDPSGNTIYF. The CDR3 DNA is TGCAGTGCCCCCGACCCGTCTGGAAACACCATATATTTT.

The chain recombines TRBV5-1 with TRBJ2-3; the match to TRBD2 covers 14 bases. The germline V gene encodes CDR1 SGHRS and CDR2 YFSETQ. The CDR3 length is 17 residues. V lost 3 bases to trimming and J lost 6 bases; unmatched junction nucleotides: 9. The CDR3 bases are TGCGCCAGCAGCTCCGGGACTAGCGGGGGTATTTGGGATACGCAGTATTTT. This codes for CASSSGTSGGIWDTQYF.

The rearrangement uses TRBV5-1 and TRBJ2-1, with a possible D match to TRBD2 (5 bases). This CDR3 spans 14 amino acids. The germline CDR1 and CDR2 sequences are SGHRS and YFSETQ. The V end was cut by 4 bases, the J end by 0 bases, with 8 bases between. DNA for the CDR3: TGCGCCAGCAGCCAGAGCGGCTCCTACAATGAGCAGTTCTTC. It codes for CASSQSGSYNEQFF.

This clonotype was detected a few times. The chain joins TRBV7-3 to TRBJ2-3; maybe TRBD1 (6 bases). Between the trimmed V and J ends, which lost 0 bases and 0 bases, there was a span of 10 bases. CDR1 and CDR2 (germline): SGHTA, FQGTGA. The CDR3 length is 16 residues. This CDR3 reads CASSLTQGHSTDTQYF. The CDR3, as DNA: TGTGCCAGCAGCTTAACGCAGGGGCATAGCACAGATACGCAGTATTTT.

The chain carries TRBV7-3 and TRBJ2-2; D possibly corresponds to TRBD1 (5 bases). Germline assignment: CDR1 SGHTA and CDR2 FQGTGA. Trimming pared 6 bases from V and 2 bases from J, leaving 13 bases between. The CDR3 contains 15 residues. The DNA for the CDR3 is TGTGCCAGCAGACAGGCTGGGCCCAACACCGGGGAGCTGTTTTTT. Its protein product is CASRQAGPNTGELFF.